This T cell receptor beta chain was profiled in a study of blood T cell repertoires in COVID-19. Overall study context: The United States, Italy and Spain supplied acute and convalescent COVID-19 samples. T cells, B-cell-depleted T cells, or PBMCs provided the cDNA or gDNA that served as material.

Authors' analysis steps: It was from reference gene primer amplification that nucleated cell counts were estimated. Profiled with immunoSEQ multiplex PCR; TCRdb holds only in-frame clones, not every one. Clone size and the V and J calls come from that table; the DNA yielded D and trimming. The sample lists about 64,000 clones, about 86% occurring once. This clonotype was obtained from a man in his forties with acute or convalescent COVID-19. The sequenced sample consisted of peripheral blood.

The CDR3 loop is CASSGLDRGNSPLHF. The CDR3 nucleotides are TGTGCCAGCAGTGGGTTAGACAGGGGGAATTCACCCCTCCACTTT. This chain uses TRBV2 with TRBJ1-6, with 9 bases aligning to TRBD1. This CDR3 contains 15 residues. CDR1 and CDR2 from the germline V gene are SNHLY and FYNNEI. V lost 4 bases, J lost 7 bases, and 5 bases stayed unmatched.